The 27 T cell receptor beta chains reported below all come from one sample, sequenced in a study of blood T cell repertoires in COVID-19. Produced via immunoSEQ multiplex PCR; TCRdb's table is partial and in-frame only. Of around 170,000 clones listed, roughly nine tenths are singletons. The sample taken for sequencing was peripheral blood. These receptors all come from a man aged 18 to 30 who had recovered from COVID-19.

V and J are TRBV4-1 and TRBJ2-7; no reliable D call. CDR3 length: 15 residues. Germline assignment: CDR1 MGHRA and CDR2 YSYEKL. V dropped 1 base and J dropped 0 bases, with 10 bases sitting between them. Written as DNA, the CDR3 is TGCGCCAGCAGCCAAGTTCTGGCCAGCTCCTACGAGCAGTACTTC. Residues: CASSQVLASSYEQYF.

This chain connects TRBV2 to TRBJ2-2; 9 bases line up with TRBD1. V lost 5 bases, J lost 7 bases, and 5 bases stayed unmatched. The length of the CDR3 is 14 residues. Per the germline V gene, CDR1 is SNHLY and CDR2 is FYNNEI. In nucleotides, the CDR3 is TGTGCCAGCAGTAGGGGACAGGGCTACGGGGAGCTGTTTTTT. Its protein product is CASSRGQGYGELFF.

The chain has TRBV2 and TRBJ1-4; 8 bases match TRBD1. V shed 6 bases and J 6 bases; nucleotides not matched to a gene: 6. The CDR3 covers 14 residues. CDR1 is SNHLY and CDR2 is FYNNEI in the germline V gene. The CDR3 region has the DNA TGTGCCAGCAGGAGTGGACAGGGTCATGAAAAACTGTTTTTT. Protein product: CASRSGQGHEKLFF. The variable domain in full, completed from reference TRBV2 and TRBJ1-4, reads EPEVTQTPSHQVTQMGQEVILRCVPISNHLYFYWYRQILGQKVEFLVSFYNNEISEKSEIFDDQFSVERPDGSNFTLKIRSTKLEDSAMYFCASRSGQGHEKLFFGSGTQLSVL.

This sequence joins TRBV27 and TRBJ1-1; D unclear. V was shortened by 5 bases and J by 1 base, with 11 bases between the two germline ends. The germline V gene has CDR1 MNHEY and CDR2 SMNVEV (reference sequence). The CDR3 runs 14 residues. Here the CDR3 DNA reads TGTGCCAGCAGTCGATGGGAGAAGAACACTGAAGCTTTCTTT. Translated, it gives CASSRWEKNTEAFF.

The chain combines TRBV5-4 with TRBJ1-2, with TRBD1 as a possible D gene (6 bases). V was cut by 2 bases and J by 2 bases, with 16 bases left in between. CDR3 length: 16 residues. Germline CDR1 reads SGHNT; CDR2 reads YYREEE (reference sequence). The CDR3 loop reads CASSFNPGHPNYGYTF. Written as DNA, the CDR3 is TGTGCCAGCAGCTTCAATCCGGGACATCCAAACTATGGCTACACCTTC.

The chain carries TRBV27 and TRBJ2-7, with TRBD2 matching 7 bases. V gave up 6 bases and J gave up 5 bases; unmatched junction bases: 16. The CDR3 extends over 16 amino acids. The germline CDR1 and CDR2 sequences are MNHEY and SMNVEV (reference sequence). CDR3 residues: CASRPRDYLVPHEQYF. DNA of the CDR3: TGTGCCAGCAGACCTCGGGACTACTTGGTCCCACACGAGCAGTACTTC.

This clone was seen a single time. The gene calls are TRBV6-2 or TRBV6-3 and TRBJ2-3; TRBD1 might be the D (6 bases). The CDR3 runs to 15 residues. The ends were cut back, 5 bases at V and 0 bases at J, with 12 bases in the middle. Germline V lookup: CDR1 MNHEY, CDR2 SVGEGT. The CDR3 loop reads CASSLRTESTDTQYF. Written as DNA, the CDR3 is TGTGCCAGCAGTCTCCGGACAGAGAGCACAGATACGCAGTATTTT.

V is TRBV11-2 and J is TRBJ2-4, with 7 bases fitting TRBD1. Per germline, CDR1 SGHAT and CDR2 FQNNGV. J lost 6 bases, V lost 1 base, and 0 bases had no gene match. The CDR3 runs 13 residues. CDR3 protein: CASSLGQGNIQYF. The CDR3 DNA is TGTGCCAGCAGCTTAGGACAGGGAAACATTCAGTACTTC.

The chain carries TRBV7-9 and TRBJ1-1, with D possibly TRBD1 on 5 matching bases. Trimming took 1 base from V and 1 from J, leaving 13 bases between them. Germline CDR1 is SEHNR and CDR2 is FQNEAQ (reference sequence). This CDR3 is 16 amino acids long. The CDR3 is CASSLGRGWGNTEAFF. Here the CDR3 DNA reads TGTGCCAGCAGCTTAGGGAGGGGCTGGGGGAACACTGAAGCTTTCTTT. Supplemented by reference TRBV7-9 and TRBJ1-1, the full variable domain reads DTGVSQNPRHKITKRGQNVTFRCDPISEHNRLYWYRQTLGQGPEFLTYFQNEAQLEKSRLLSDRFSAERPKGSFSTLEIQRTEQGDSAMYLCASSLGRGWGNTEAFFGQGTRLTVV.

The rearrangement uses TRBV28 and TRBJ1-2, with TRBD1 matching over 8 bases. J was trimmed by 6 bases and V by 5 bases; bases with no gene match: 11. Germline values: CDR1 MDHEN, CDR2 SYDVKM. The length of the CDR3 is 15 residues. CDR3 loop: CASSTTGGISNGYTF. The CDR3 DNA reads TGTGCCAGCAGTACCACAGGGGGAATTAGTAATGGCTACACCTTC.

The chain recombines TRBV9 with TRBJ2-2; TRBD2 agrees at 12 bases. The CDR3 runs 16 residues. Germline trimming cut 3 bases from V and 5 bases from J; bases unmatched to any gene: 5. CDR1 and CDR2 (germline): SGDLS, YYNGEE. The chain's CDR3 is CASSAGLAGTTGELFF. The CDR3 DNA reads TGTGCCAGCAGCGCAGGACTAGCGGGAACAACCGGGGAGCTGTTTTTT. Full variable domain (rest looked up from reference TRBV9 and TRBJ2-2): DSGVTQTPKHLITATGQRVTLRCSPRSGDLSVYWYQQSLDQGLQFLIQYYNGEERAKGNILERFSAQQFPDLHSELNLSSLELGDSALYFCASSAGLAGTTGELFFGEGSRLTVL.

The chain employs TRBV29-1 and TRBJ2-7, with 10 bases matching TRBD1. This CDR3 is 14 amino acids long. The germline CDR1 and CDR2 sequences are SQVTM and ANQGSEA. With 6 bases clipped from V and 1 base from J, the junction kept 6 bases outside the gene matches. CDR3 coding DNA: TGCAGCGTGCGACAGGGGGCTAATTCCTACGAGCAGTACTTC. Translation: CSVRQGANSYEQYF.

The chain employs TRBV6-4 and TRBJ2-2; weak D call: TRBD1 (6 bases). This CDR3 spans 14 amino acids. V was cut by 8 bases and J by 0 bases, with 10 bases left in between. Germline CDR1 and CDR2: MRHNA and SNTAGT. This CDR3 is CASRDTTNTGELFF. CDR3 in DNA: TGTGCCAGCCGGGACACCACGAACACCGGGGAGCTGTTTTTT.

This clone came up once. This chain connects TRBV12-5 to TRBJ2-3; weak D call: TRBD1 (5 bases). The CDR3 contains 15 residues. Between the trimmed V and J ends, which lost 0 bases and 6 bases, there was a span of 13 bases. The germline V gene encodes CDR1 LGHNT and CDR2 FRNRAP. The CDR3 DNA reads TGTGCTAGTGGTTTGGTCACAGGAGCAGGGGATACGCAGTATTTT. Protein: CASGLVTGAGDTQYF.

The chain is built from TRBV2 and TRBJ2-3, with D perhaps matching TRBD1 (5 bases). CDR3 size: 15 residues. V lost 5 bases, J lost 6 bases, and 18 bases lay in between. Per germline, CDR1 SNHLY and CDR2 FYNNEI. In nucleotides, the CDR3 is TGTGCCAGCAGTCCCAGGGTGTTCCAGTCGGATACGCAGTATTTT. It encodes CASSPRVFQSDTQYF.

In DNA form, the CDR3 reads TGTGCCAGCAGTGCCTTTCGGGACAGGGGGCTTCCTTTCTTT. It yields the protein CASSAFRDRGLPFF. This rearrangement joins TRBV28 to TRBJ1-1; 12 positions match TRBD1. The germline V gene encodes CDR1 MDHEN and CDR2 SYDVKM. With 5 bases clipped from V and 12 bases from J, the junction kept 10 bases outside the gene matches. This CDR3 contains 14 residues.

This chain links TRBV7-2 with TRBJ2-7, with TRBD1 matching 11 bases. Per germline, CDR1 SGHTA and CDR2 FQGNSA. After removal of 6 bases from V and 1 base from J, the junction contained 5 bases not matched to a gene. This CDR3 is 15 amino acids long. CDR3 sequence: CASSRGTGGSYEQYF. The CDR3 DNA sequence: TGTGCCAGCAGTCGTGGGACAGGGGGTTCCTACGAGCAGTACTTC.

The V and J genes are TRBV10-3 and TRBJ2-2; TRBD2 matches at 13 bases. Looked up from germline, CDR1 is ENHRY and CDR2 is SYGVKD. The CDR3 is 16 residues long. With 0 bases clipped from V and 6 bases from J, the junction kept 1 base outside the gene matches. CDR3 residues: CAISESTSGRSGELFF. In DNA, the CDR3 is TGTGCCATCAGTGAGTCGACTAGCGGGAGGTCCGGGGAGCTGTTTTTT.

The rearrangement uses TRBV27 and TRBJ1-2; D may be TRBD1 (6 bases). Trimming took 6 bases from V and 3 from J, leaving 11 bases between them. The CDR3 is 13 amino acids. Germline V gene data show CDR1 as MNHEY and CDR2 as SMNVEV (reference sequence). The CDR3 spells CASSQGWDYGYTF. CDR3 DNA: TGTGCCAGCAGCCAGGGGTGGGACTATGGCTACACCTTC.

The chain carries TRBV6-5 and TRBJ1-4, with 7 bases that match TRBD1. Per germline, CDR1 MNHEY and CDR2 SVGAGI. The CDR3 has 14 residues. The V segment lost 6 bases and the J segment 4 bases; nucleotides outside the gene matches: 5. The CDR3 nucleotides read TGTGCCAGCAGGAGGGACAGTCTTAATGAAAAACTGTTTTTT. Translating gives CASRRDSLNEKLFF.

The chain recombines TRBV7-3 with TRBJ2-5; maybe TRBD2 (6 bases). The germline V gene has CDR1 SGHTA and CDR2 FQGTGA. This CDR3 has 16 residues. Trimming shortened V by 5 bases and J by 5 bases, and 21 bases separated the two germline ends. This CDR3 is CASSPAGSGGPETQYF. Written as DNA, the CDR3 is TGTGCCAGCAGCCCCGCCGGATCTGGAGGGCCTGAGACCCAGTACTTC.

V and J are TRBV21-1 and TRBJ1-2; whether TRBD1, the table's D call, matches the DNA was not checked. TRBV21-1 is annotated as a pseudogene. CDR3 length: 13 residues. The CDR3: CASSKVDRAPYTF. Here the CDR3 DNA reads TGTGCCAGCAGCAAGGTAGACAGGGCCCCCTACACCTTC.

This clone was seen only once. The rearrangement uses TRBV12-5 and TRBJ2-3; 8 bases match TRBD2. Germline CDR1 LGHNT, CDR2 FRNRAP. This CDR3 is built from 14 residues. V dropped 6 bases and J dropped 2; count of bases not matched to a gene: 4. DNA for the CDR3: TGTGCTAGTGGCTTAGCGGGGTACACAGATACGCAGTATTTT. This sequence encodes CASGLAGYTDTQYF.

This clone occurred once. The chain employs TRBV5-6 and TRBJ2-3; 9 nucleotides line up with TRBD2. J was trimmed by 3 bases and V by 2 bases; bases with no gene match: 4. The CDR3 loop spans 15 amino acids. The germline CDR1 and CDR2 sequences are SGHDT and YYEEEE. As DNA, the CDR3 is TGTGCCAGCAGCTTACGTCTAGCGGGAACAGATACGCAGTATTTT. It yields the protein CASSLRLAGTDTQYF.

This clone came up a few times. The chain couples TRBV9 to TRBJ1-1; D unclear. V shed 4 bases and J shed 5 bases, with 18 bases lying between them. Germline V gives CDR1 SGDLS, CDR2 YYNGEE. This CDR3 comprises 15 residues. CDR3: CASSPRDEGLTEAFF. CDR3 sequence (DNA): TGTGCCAGCAGCCCGCGAGACGAGGGTTTAACTGAAGCTTTCTTT.

This clone was picked up one time. The J gene is TRBJ2-3, the V gene TRBV4-3, with a tentative D call TRBD1 (6 bases). The V end was cut by 0 bases, the J end by 6 bases, with 13 bases between. This CDR3 is 15 amino acids long. CDR1 is LGHNA and CDR2 is YSLEER in the germline V gene. The CDR3 loop reads CASSQDPQGYDTQYF. CDR3 DNA sequence: TGCGCCAGCAGCCAAGATCCCCAGGGGTACGATACGCAGTATTTT.

The rearrangement uses TRBV2 and TRBJ2-5, with D hard to call. The germline V and J ends were trimmed by 5 bases and 4 bases, with 8 bases remaining between them. The CDR3 runs 12 residues. The germline V gene has CDR1 SNHLY and CDR2 FYNNEI. The CDR3 DNA sequence: TGTGCCAGCAGTCCCTTATCAGAGACCCAGTACTTC. Translated: CASSPLSETQYF.